Listed below are T cell receptor beta chains from one sample, sequenced in a study of T-cell memory formation after mild COVID-19. Each CDR3 protein gets one entry after TCRdb re-called the 5' RACE reads with MiXCR. The data show around 510,000 distinct CDR3 sequences, about a fifth seen once. What was sequenced was PBMCs or a T cell subset sorted from them (not recorded which). All receptors come from an adult woman who had mild COVID-19 (a few samples of this study predate the infection). Cell type and time point are not known. Each CDR3 is given with its conserved first and last residue. The D gene is left open where the match is weak. A clone size is listed for some rows: how often the clone was seen (once, few, many), or a class if it is expanded.

TRBV12-3/TRBV12-4,TRBJ2-4,few,.,CASSLHEAKNIQYF,TGTGCCAGCAGTTTGCATGAGGCCAAAAACATTCAGTACTTC
TRBV7-9,TRBJ2-1,few,.,CASSLRGGGGIF,TGTGCCAGCAGCCTAAGAGGTGGAGGGGGGATCTTC
TRBV20-1,TRBJ2-1,.,TRBD2,CSATAGTSGSNEQFF,TGCAGTGCTACAGCCGGGACTAGCGGGAGTAATGAGCAGTTCTTC
TRBV20-1,TRBJ1-1,.,.,CSARSPRQGNTEAFF,TGCAGTGCTAGGAGCCCCAGGCAGGGAAACACTGAAGCTTTCTTT
TRBV20-1,TRBJ2-2,many,.,CSASVPNTGELFF,TGCAGTGCTAGTGTACCGAACACCGGGGAGCTGTTTTTT
TRBV6-1,TRBJ2-7,.,.,CASRPTTGSYEQYF,TGTGCCAGCAGGCCGACGACAGGAAGCTACGAGCAGTACTTC
TRBV25-1,TRBJ2-7,few,.,CASSRTDHEQYF,TGTGCCAGCTCCCGGACAGACCACGAGCAGTACTTC
TRBV12-3/TRBV12-4,TRBJ2-3,.,.,CASSPYRTDTQYF,TGTGCCAGCAGTCCGTATCGGACAGATACGCAGTATTTT
TRBV6-2/TRBV6-3,TRBJ2-7,.,TRBD1,CASSMTGTGYYEQYF,TGTGCCAGCAGTATGACCGGGACAGGCTACTACGAGCAGTACTTC
TRBV20-1,TRBJ2-4,once,.,CSAPPDGKAKNIQYF,TGCAGTGCCCCCCCGGACGGAAAAGCCAAAAACATTCAGTACTTC